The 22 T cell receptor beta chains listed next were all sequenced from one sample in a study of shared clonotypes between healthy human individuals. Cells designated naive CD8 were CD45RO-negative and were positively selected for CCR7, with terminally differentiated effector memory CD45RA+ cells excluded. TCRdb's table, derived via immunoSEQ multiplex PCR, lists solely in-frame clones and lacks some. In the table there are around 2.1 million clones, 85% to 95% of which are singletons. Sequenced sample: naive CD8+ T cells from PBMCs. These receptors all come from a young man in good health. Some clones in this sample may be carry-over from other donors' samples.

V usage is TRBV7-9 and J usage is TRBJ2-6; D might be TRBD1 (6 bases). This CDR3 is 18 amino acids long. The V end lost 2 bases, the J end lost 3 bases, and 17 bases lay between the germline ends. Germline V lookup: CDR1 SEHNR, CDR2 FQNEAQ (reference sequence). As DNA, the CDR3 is TGTGCCAGCAGCTTATATCCACAGGGTGTTTATGGGGCCAACGTCCTGACTTTC. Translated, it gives CASSLYPQGVYGANVLTF.

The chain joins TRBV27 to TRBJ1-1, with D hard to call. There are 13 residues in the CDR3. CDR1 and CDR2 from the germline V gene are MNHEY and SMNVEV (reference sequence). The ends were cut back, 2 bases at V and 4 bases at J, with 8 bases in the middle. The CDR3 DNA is TGTGCCAGCAGTTTAGGGTGGGCCACTGAAGCTTTCTTT. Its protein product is CASSLGWATEAFF.

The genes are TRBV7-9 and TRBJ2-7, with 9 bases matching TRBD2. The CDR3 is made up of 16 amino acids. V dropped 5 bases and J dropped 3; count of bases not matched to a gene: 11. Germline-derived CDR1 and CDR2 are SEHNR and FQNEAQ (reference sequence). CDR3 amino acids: CASSLPPSGIFYEQYF. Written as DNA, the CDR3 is TGTGCCAGCAGCCTGCCTCCTAGCGGGATATTCTACGAGCAGTACTTC.

CDR3 region: CASTRDRGYGYTF. The CDR3 coding sequence is TGTGCCAGCACCCGGGACAGGGGATATGGCTACACCTTC. The chain has TRBV28 and TRBJ1-2; 10 bases are a match to TRBD1. Germline V gives CDR1 MDHEN, CDR2 SYDVKM. The CDR3 has 13 amino acids. V shed 7 bases and J 5 bases; nucleotides not matched to a gene: 4.

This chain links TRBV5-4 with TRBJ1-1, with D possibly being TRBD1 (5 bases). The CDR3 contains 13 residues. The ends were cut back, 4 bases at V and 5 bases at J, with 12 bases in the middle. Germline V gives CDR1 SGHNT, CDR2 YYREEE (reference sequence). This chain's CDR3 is CASSPPGYTEAFF. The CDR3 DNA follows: TGTGCCAGCAGCCCTCCAGGGTATACTGAAGCTTTCTTT.

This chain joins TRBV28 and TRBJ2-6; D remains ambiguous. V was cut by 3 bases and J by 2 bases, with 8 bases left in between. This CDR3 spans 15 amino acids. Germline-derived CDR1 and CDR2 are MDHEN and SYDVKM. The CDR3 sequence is CASSFPPAGANVLTF. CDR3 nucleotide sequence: TGTGCCAGCAGTTTCCCCCCAGCTGGGGCCAACGTCCTGACTTTC.

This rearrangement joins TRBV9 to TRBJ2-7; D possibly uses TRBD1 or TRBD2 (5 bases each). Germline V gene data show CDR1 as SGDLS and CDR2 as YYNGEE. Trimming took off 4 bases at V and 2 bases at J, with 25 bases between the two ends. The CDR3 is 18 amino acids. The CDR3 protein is CASSPHRDRYSGTYEQYF. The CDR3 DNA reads TGTGCCAGCAGCCCCCACCGGGACCGTTACTCTGGGACCTACGAGCAGTACTTC.

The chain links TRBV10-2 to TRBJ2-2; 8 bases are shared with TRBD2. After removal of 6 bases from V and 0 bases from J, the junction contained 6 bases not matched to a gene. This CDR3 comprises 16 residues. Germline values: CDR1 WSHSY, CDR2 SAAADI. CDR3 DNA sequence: TGCGCCAGCAGGCAACTAGCGGCCACGAACACCGGGGAGCTGTTTTTT. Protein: CASRQLAATNTGELFF.

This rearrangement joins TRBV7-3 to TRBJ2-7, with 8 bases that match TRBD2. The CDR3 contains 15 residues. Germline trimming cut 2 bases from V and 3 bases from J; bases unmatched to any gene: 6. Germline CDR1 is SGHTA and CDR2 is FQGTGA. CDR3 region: CASSLFPGRDYEQYF. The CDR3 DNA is TGTGCCAGCAGCTTATTCCCCGGGAGGGACTACGAGCAGTACTTC.

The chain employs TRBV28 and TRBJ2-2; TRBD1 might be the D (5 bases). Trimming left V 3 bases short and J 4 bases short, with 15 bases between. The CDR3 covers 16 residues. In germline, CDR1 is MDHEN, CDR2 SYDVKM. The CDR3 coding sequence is TGTGCCAGCAGTTTTGGGGCCGTCACTCCCACCGGGGAGCTGTTTTTT. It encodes CASSFGAVTPTGELFF.

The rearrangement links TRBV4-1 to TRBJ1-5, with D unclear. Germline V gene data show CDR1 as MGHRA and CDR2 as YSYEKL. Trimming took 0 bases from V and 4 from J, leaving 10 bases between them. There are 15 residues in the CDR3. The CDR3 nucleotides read TGCGCCAGCAGCCAAGACGCACGAGCAAATCAGCCCCAGCATTTT. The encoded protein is CASSQDARANQPQHF.

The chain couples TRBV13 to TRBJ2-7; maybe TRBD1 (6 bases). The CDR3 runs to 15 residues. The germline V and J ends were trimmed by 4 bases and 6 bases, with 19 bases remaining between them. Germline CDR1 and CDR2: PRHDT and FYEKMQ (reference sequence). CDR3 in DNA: TGTGCCAGCAGCTCACCGGGACACCCACGGGGCGAGCAGTACTTC. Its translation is CASSSPGHPRGEQYF.

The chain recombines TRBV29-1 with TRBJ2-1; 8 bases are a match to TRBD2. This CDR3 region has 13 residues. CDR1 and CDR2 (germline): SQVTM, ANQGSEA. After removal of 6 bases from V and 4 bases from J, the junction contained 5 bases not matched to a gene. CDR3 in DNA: TGCAGCGTCTACGGGGGGGTATACAATGAGCAGTTCTTC. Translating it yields CSVYGGVYNEQFF.

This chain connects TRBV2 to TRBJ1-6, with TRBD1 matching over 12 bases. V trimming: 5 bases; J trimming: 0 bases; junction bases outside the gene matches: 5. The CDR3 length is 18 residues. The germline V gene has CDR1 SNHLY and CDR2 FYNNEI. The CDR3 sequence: CASSFVGQGASYNSPLHF. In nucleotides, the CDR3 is TGTGCCAGCAGTTTTGTGGGACAGGGGGCCTCCTATAATTCACCCCTCCACTTT. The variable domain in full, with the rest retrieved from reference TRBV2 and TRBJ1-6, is EPEVTQTPSHQVTQMGQEVILRCVPISNHLYFYWYRQILGQKVEFLVSFYNNEISEKSEIFDDQFSVERPDGSNFTLKIRSTKLEDSAMYFCASSFVGQGASYNSPLHFGNGTRLTVT.

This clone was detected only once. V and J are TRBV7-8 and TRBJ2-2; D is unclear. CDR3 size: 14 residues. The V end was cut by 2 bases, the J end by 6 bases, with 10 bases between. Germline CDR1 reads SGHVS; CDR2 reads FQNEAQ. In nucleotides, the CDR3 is TGTGCCAGCAGCTTACTGCCGGAATCCGGGGAGCTGTTTTTT. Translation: CASSLLPESGELFF.

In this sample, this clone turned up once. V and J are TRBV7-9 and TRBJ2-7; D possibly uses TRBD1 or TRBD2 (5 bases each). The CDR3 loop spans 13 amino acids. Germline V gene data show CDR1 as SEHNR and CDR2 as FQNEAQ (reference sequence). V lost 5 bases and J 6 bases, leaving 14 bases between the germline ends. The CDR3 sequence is CASSGGTLAEQYF. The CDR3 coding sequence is TGTGCCAGCAGCGGGGGAACCCTTGCCGAGCAGTACTTC.

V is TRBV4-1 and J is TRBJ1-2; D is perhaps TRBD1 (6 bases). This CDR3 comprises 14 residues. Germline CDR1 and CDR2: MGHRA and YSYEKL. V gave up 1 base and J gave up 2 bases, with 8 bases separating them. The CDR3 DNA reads TGCGCCAGCAGCCAAGTAGGACAGAACTATGGCTACACCTTC. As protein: CASSQVGQNYGYTF.

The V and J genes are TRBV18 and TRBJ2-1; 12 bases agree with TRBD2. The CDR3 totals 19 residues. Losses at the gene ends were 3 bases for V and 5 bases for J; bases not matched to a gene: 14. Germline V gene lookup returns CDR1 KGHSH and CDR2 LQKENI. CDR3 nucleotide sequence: TGTGCCAGCTCACCTGCGTTCGGGCTAGCGGGAGGGCCCCACAATGAGCAGTTCTTC. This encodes CASSPAFGLAGGPHNEQFF. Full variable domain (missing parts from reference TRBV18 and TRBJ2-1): NAGVMQNPRHLVRRRGQEARLRCSPMKGHSHVYWYRQLPEEGLKFMVYLQKENIIDESGMPKERFSAEFPKEGPSILRIQQVVRGDSAAYFCASSPAFGLAGGPHNEQFFGPGTRLTVL.

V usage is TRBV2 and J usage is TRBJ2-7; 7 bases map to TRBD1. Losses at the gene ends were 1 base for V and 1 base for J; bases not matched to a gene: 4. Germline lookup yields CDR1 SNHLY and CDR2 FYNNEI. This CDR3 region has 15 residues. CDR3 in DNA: TGTGCCAGCAGTGAAGTCAGGGGGTCGTCCTACGAGCAGTACTTC. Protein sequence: CASSEVRGSSYEQYF.

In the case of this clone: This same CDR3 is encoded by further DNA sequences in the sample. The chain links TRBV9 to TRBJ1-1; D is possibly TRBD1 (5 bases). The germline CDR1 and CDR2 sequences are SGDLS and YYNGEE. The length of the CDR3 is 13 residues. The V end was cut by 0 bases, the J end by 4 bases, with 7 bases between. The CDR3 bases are TGTGCCAGCAGCGTAGTAAGGGGCACTGAAGCTTTCTTT. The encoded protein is CASSVVRGTEAFF. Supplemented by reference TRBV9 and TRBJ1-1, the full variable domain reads DSGVTQTPKHLITATGQRVTLRCSPRSGDLSVYWYQQSLDQGLQFLIQYYNGEERAKGNILERFSAQQFPDLHSELNLSSLELGDSALYFCASSVVRGTEAFFGQGTRLTVV.

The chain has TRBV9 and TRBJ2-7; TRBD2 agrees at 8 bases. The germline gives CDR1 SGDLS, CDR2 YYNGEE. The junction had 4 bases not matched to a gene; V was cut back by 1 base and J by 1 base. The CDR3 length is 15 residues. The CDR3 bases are TGTGCCAGCAGCGTATCTAGCGGGTTTTCCTACGAGCAGTACTTC. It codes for CASSVSSGFSYEQYF. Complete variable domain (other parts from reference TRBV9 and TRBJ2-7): DSGVTQTPKHLITATGQRVTLRCSPRSGDLSVYWYQQSLDQGLQFLIQYYNGEERAKGNILERFSAQQFPDLHSELNLSSLELGDSALYFCASSVSSGFSYEQYFGPGTRLTVT.

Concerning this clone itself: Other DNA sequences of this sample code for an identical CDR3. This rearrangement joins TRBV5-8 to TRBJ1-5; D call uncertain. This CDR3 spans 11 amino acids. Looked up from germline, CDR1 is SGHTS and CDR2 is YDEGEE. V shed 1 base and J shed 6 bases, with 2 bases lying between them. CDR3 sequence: CASSLSQPQHF. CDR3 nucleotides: TGTGCCAGCAGCTTGAGTCAGCCCCAGCATTTT.